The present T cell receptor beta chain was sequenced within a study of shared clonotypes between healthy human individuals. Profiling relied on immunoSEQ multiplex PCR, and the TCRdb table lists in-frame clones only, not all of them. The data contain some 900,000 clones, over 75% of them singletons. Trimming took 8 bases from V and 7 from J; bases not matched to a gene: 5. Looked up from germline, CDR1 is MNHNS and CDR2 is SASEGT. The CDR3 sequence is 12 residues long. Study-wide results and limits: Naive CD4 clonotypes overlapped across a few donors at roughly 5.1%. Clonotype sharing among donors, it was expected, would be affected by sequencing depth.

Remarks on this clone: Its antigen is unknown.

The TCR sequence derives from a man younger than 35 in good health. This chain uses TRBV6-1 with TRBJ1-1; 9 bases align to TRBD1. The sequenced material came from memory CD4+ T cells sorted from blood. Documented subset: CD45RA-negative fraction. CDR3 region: CASGDRVVEAFF. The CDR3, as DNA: TGTGCCAGCGGGGACAGGGTGGTTGAAGCTTTCTTT.